The 21 T cell receptor beta chains below all came from one sample that was sequenced in a study of early T cells in non-severe SARS-CoV-2 infection. TCRdb recomputed calls from the 5' RACE reads with MiXCR, one row per CDR3 protein. In the table there are roughly 40,000 distinct CDR3 sequences, over 3.5% of which are singletons. The specimen was whole blood. The receptors originated from an adult who was a healthcare worker with PCR-confirmed SARS-CoV-2 infection or an uninfected control (not recorded which).

This clonotype was detected many times. The chain recombines TRBV7-2 with TRBJ2-3, with D possibly being TRBD2 (5 bases). Trimming left V 3 bases short and J 3 bases short, with 7 bases between. This CDR3 comprises 13 residues. CDR1 SGHTA and CDR2 FQGNSA come from the germline V gene. CDR3: CASSFRETDTQYF. The CDR3 DNA reads TGTGCCAGCAGCTTTAGGGAGACAGATACGCAGTATTTT.

This clonotype was detected ten times or more. V and J are TRBV2 and TRBJ1-6; 7 bases line up with TRBD1. This CDR3 has 15 amino acids. CDR1 and CDR2 (germline): SNHLY, FYNNEI. J was trimmed by 4 bases and V by 8 bases; bases with no gene match: 8. The CDR3 sequence: CASESQGQYNSPLHF. The CDR3 region has the DNA TGTGCCAGCGAGTCCCAGGGACAGTATAATTCACCCCTCCACTTT.

The chain links TRBV6-5 to TRBJ2-1; no reliable D call. There are 12 residues in the CDR3. V lost 4 bases, J lost 6 bases, and 7 bases lay in between. From germline, CDR1 is MNHEY and CDR2 SVGAGI. The CDR3 nucleotides are TGTGCCAGCAGTTCCAGGATCAATGAGCAGTTCTTC. This gives the protein CASSSRINEQFF.

This clonotype showed up many times. The chain recombines TRBV7-9 with TRBJ1-5; 8 nucleotides match TRBD1. Germline CDR1 and CDR2: SEHNR and FQNEAQ (reference sequence). This CDR3 is built from 16 residues. V lost 5 bases and J lost 6; bases outside the gene matches: 12. CDR3 in amino acids: CASSHTGGRSTQPQHF. DNA of the CDR3: TGTGCCAGCAGCCACACAGGGGGTAGATCTACTCAGCCCCAGCATTTT.

This clonotype occurred many times. J is TRBJ2-6 and V is TRBV9, with D perhaps given as TRBD1 or TRBD2 (5 bases each). Trimming cost V 0 bases and J 5 bases, with 9 bases left between them. Germline V gene sequence: CDR1 SGDLS, CDR2 YYNGEE. The CDR3 consists of 15 residues. The CDR3: CASSVGGVRANVLTF. In DNA, the CDR3 is TGTGCCAGCAGCGTAGGAGGGGTGAGGGCCAACGTCCTGACTTTC.

This chain joins TRBV11-2 and TRBJ2-3, with TRBD2 matching over 7 bases. Per germline, CDR1 SGHAT and CDR2 FQNNGV. CDR3 length: 15 amino acids. V gave up 4 bases and J gave up 1 base; unmatched junction bases: 5. The CDR3 nucleotides read TGTGCCAGCAGCTACGGACTAGGTCGCACAGATACGCAGTATTTT. Residues: CASSYGLGRTDTQYF.

This clonotype was picked up a small number of times. The rearrangement uses TRBV2 and TRBJ2-3; a weak D match, TRBD2 (5 bases). Trimming took 2 bases from V and 3 from J, leaving 6 bases between them. The CDR3 loop spans 13 amino acids. Germline CDR1 and CDR2: SNHLY and FYNNEI. The chain's CDR3 is CASSEWETDTQYF. The DNA for the CDR3 is TGTGCCAGCAGTGAATGGGAGACAGATACGCAGTATTTT.

By share, this clonotype counts as medium-sized. The rearrangement links TRBV7-9 to TRBJ1-2; no clear D. Germline V gene sequence: CDR1 SEHNR, CDR2 FQNEAQ (reference sequence). V lost 4 bases and J 4 bases, leaving 13 bases between the germline ends. The CDR3 consists of 14 residues. CDR3 loop: CASSSKTPFYGYTF. The CDR3 DNA follows: TGTGCCAGCAGCTCTAAGACTCCCTTCTATGGCTACACCTTC.

Ten or more counts support this clonotype. The chain joins TRBV28 to TRBJ1-1; D gene ambiguous. This CDR3 spans 13 amino acids. Trimming took 10 bases from V and 0 from J, leaving 12 bases between them. From germline, CDR1 is MDHEN and CDR2 SYDVKM. The CDR3 here is CATHRTVNTEAFF. The CDR3 DNA reads as TGTGCCACCCACCGGACGGTGAACACTGAAGCTTTCTTT. The full variable domain, in which reference TRBV28 and TRBJ1-1 provide the parts outside the CDR3, is DVKVTQSSRYLVKRTGEKVFLECVQDMDHENMFWYRQDPGLGLRLIYFSYDVKMKEKGDIPEGYSVSREKKERFSLILESASTNQTSMYLCATHRTVNTEAFFGQGTRLTVV.

In its sample, this clonotype was seen a few times. V and J are TRBV20-1 and TRBJ2-3; no clear D. CDR1 and CDR2 from the germline V gene are DFQATT and SNEGSKA (reference sequence). V lost 1 base and J lost 5, with 7 bases in between. The CDR3 is 12 amino acids. The CDR3 sequence is CSARGSGDTQYF. CDR3 nucleotides: TGCAGTGCTAGAGGGTCGGGAGATACGCAGTATTTT.

The sample holds many counts of this clonotype. This chain joins TRBV7-2 and TRBJ1-5, with 7 nucleotides matching TRBD1. Germline-derived CDR1 and CDR2 are SGHTA and FQGNSA. V trimming: 0 bases; J trimming: 6 bases; junction bases outside the gene matches: 2. CDR3 length: 14 amino acids. The CDR3, as DNA: TGTGCCAGCAGCTTAGCAGGGGGCAGTCAGCCCCAGCATTTT. Protein: CASSLAGGSQPQHF.

The J gene is TRBJ1-2, the V gene TRBV6-5; 8 bases line up with TRBD1. The CDR3 runs 12 residues. Germline V gene sequence: CDR1 MNHEY, CDR2 SVGAGI. The V and J ends lost 5 bases and 8 bases, in that order; junction bases with no gene match: 4. CDR3 protein: CASSSGQGGYTF. CDR3 nucleotide sequence: TGTGCCAGCAGTAGCGGACAGGGAGGCTACACCTTC.

This clonotype was seen at least ten times. The CDR3 loop reads CASSVDGRNQPQHF. The CDR3 DNA is TGTGCCAGCAGCGTAGACGGTAGGAATCAGCCCCAGCATTTT. The V call is TRBV9, the J call TRBJ1-5; D gene unclear. This CDR3 region has 14 residues. V gave up 0 bases and J gave up 4 bases, with 8 bases separating them. Germline V CDR1 and CDR2: SGDLS, YYNGEE.

In its sample, this clonotype was seen a few times. This chain links TRBV6-2 or TRBV6-3 with TRBJ2-1; 7 bases map to TRBD2. CDR3 size: 15 residues. J lost 15 bases, V lost 2 bases, and 16 bases had no gene match. CDR1 is MNHEY and CDR2 is SVGEGT in the germline V gene. The CDR3 nucleotides read TGTGCCAGCAGTTACGGCCTAGCGGCTAACCCCGCTATGTTCTTC. It codes for CASSYGLAANPAMFF.

This clonotype showed up many times. The chain is built from TRBV20-1 and TRBJ2-1; 8 nucleotides agree with TRBD2. The CDR3 has 15 residues. Germline V CDR1 and CDR2: DFQATT, SNEGSKA (reference sequence). V dropped 6 bases and J dropped 0; count of bases not matched to a gene: 7. In DNA form, the CDR3 reads TGCAGTGCGCTAAAGGGGACTAGCTCCTACAATGAGCAGTTCTTC. It encodes CSALKGTSSYNEQFF.

Many counts were recorded for this clonotype. The chain links TRBV20-1 to TRBJ1-6; TRBD1 agrees at 10 bases. The J segment lost 9 bases and the V segment lost 0 bases, leaving 5 bases of the junction unmatched. Germline CDR1 DFQATT, CDR2 SNEGSKA (reference sequence). The length of the CDR3 is 15 residues. This chain's CDR3 is CSARDKGTGVSPLHF. DNA of the CDR3: TGCAGTGCTAGAGATAAGGGGACAGGGGTTTCACCCCTCCACTTT.

There are a few counts of this clonotype. The V call is TRBV4-3, the J call TRBJ1-4, with D tentatively TRBD1 (5 bases). V lost 3 bases and J 13 bases, leaving 12 bases between the germline ends. Per the germline V gene, CDR1 is LGHNA and CDR2 is YSLEER. This CDR3 is built from 12 residues. CDR3 region: CASSQSWGGLFF. In nucleotides, the CDR3 is TGCGCCAGCAGCCAGAGCTGGGGGGGACTGTTTTTT.

This clonotype is medium-sized within its sample. The CDR3 region is CSALNPGGAWEKLFF. DNA of the CDR3: TGCAGTGCTTTAAACCCAGGGGGCGCATGGGAAAAACTGTTTTTT. The J gene is TRBJ1-4, the V gene TRBV20-1, with 8 positions matching TRBD1. The germline V gene has CDR1 DFQATT and CDR2 SNEGSKA (reference sequence). The CDR3 has 15 amino acids. With V trimmed by 5 bases and J by 8 bases, 13 bases remained unmatched.

J is TRBJ2-2 and V is TRBV18; D is uncertain. The CDR3 covers 16 residues. CDR1 is KGHSH, CDR2 LQKENI, per germline. Trimming pared 2 bases from V and 0 bases from J, leaving 10 bases between. As DNA, the CDR3 is TGTGCCAGCTCACCAGTCCTGGCTTCGAACACCGGGGAGCTGTTTTTT. Encoded protein: CASSPVLASNTGELFF.

The table lists this clonotype with a few counts. V is TRBV6-1 and J is TRBJ1-3; D is uncertain. CDR3 length equals 16 residues. V was shortened by 3 bases and J by 3 bases, with 15 bases between the two germline ends. Germline V gives CDR1 MNHNS, CDR2 SASEGT. This chain's CDR3 is CASSEIHPNGGNTIYF. The CDR3 DNA reads as TGTGCCAGCAGTGAGATTCATCCCAACGGTGGAAACACCATATATTTT.

This clonotype was seen repeatedly, ten times or more. This chain joins TRBV29-1 and TRBJ1-1; D gene ambiguous. The CDR3 loop spans 13 amino acids. From germline, CDR1 is SQVTM and CDR2 ANQGSEA. Trimming shortened V by 4 bases and J by 7 bases, and 16 bases separated the two germline ends. The CDR3 loop is CSVVGRRDNEAFF. The CDR3 region has the DNA TGCAGCGTTGTAGGTCGGCGGGATAATGAAGCTTTCTTT.